This TCR beta chain was recorded in a study of T cells after yellow fever vaccination. Across the study: The authors prepared low-cell-number fractions using SMART-Seq v4 Ultra Low Input.

This clonotype was seen at least ten times. Antigen specificity is unknown. V lost 6 bases and J lost 0; bases outside the gene matches: 2. This CDR3 is 13 amino acids long. Looked up from germline, CDR1 is SNHLY and CDR2 is FYNNEI. Study conclusions and caveats: It was a weaker secondary response, yet one that peaked faster, at day 5 versus 15. Abundant bulk-population clonotypes could contaminate the FACS-sorted repertoires. Among all clonotypes, a small share was observed in both CD4 and CD8 compartments.

TCRdb independently ran MiXCR on the 5' RACE reads; one entry per CDR3 protein. The profile shows about 360,000 distinct CDR3 sequences, 6.2% of them singletons. The genes are TRBV2 and TRBJ2-7; 7 nucleotides align to TRBD1. The TCR comes from a man aged 25-40 years who received the YFV17D yellow fever vaccine. This specimen was PBMCs, taken 5 days after the yellow fever booster vaccination. The CDR3 DNA reads as TGTGCCAGCAGGAGGGACAGCTCCTACGAGCAGTACTTC. It yields the protein CASRRDSSYEQYF.